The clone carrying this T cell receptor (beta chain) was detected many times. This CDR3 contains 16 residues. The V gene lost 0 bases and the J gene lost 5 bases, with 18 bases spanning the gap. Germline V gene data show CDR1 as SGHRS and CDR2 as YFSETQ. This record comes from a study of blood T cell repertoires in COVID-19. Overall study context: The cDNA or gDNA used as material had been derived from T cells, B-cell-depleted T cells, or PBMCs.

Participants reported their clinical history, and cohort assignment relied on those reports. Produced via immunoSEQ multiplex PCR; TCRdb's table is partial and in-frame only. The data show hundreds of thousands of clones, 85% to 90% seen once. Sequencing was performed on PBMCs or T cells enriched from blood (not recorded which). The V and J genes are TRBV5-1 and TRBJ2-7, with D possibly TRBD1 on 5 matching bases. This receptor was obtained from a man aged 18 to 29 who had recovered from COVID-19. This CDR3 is CASSLEGGARSHEQYF. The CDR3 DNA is TGCGCCAGCAGCTTGGAAGGTGGGGCCAGGAGTCACGAGCAGTACTTC. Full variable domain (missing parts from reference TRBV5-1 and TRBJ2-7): KAGVTQTPRYLIKTRGQQVTLSCSPISGHRSVSWYQQTPGQGLQFLFEYFSETQRNKGNFPGRFSGRQFSNSRSEMNVSTLELGDSALYLCASSLEGGARSHEQYFGPGTRLTVT.